Following are 27 T cell receptor beta chains from one sample sequenced in a study of cytomegalovirus exposure and HLA in healthy donors. The PCR had 60 Vbeta and 13 Jbeta primers. The assay was immunoSEQ multiplex PCR, and TCRdb's table has in-frame clones only and misses some. The sample has around 150,000 clones; roughly four fifths are singletons. Sequencing was done on a sample of PBMCs. The receptor set was obtained from a man between 18 and 35 years old in good health and CMV-seronegative.

CDR3 region: CASSFGNRNEKLFF. For the CDR3, the DNA is TGTGCCAGCAGCTTTGGCAATCGAAATGAAAAACTGTTTTTT. The chain recombines TRBV7-2 with TRBJ1-4; the D is unclear. The V end lost 3 bases, the J end lost 5 bases, and 10 bases lay between the germline ends. This CDR3 is built from 14 residues. CDR1 and CDR2 from the germline V gene are SGHTA and FQGNSA.

V usage is TRBV5-6 and J usage is TRBJ2-3; 8 positions match TRBD1. The length of the CDR3 is 18 residues. V lost 2 bases to trimming and J lost 3 bases; unmatched junction nucleotides: 14. The germline CDR1 and CDR2 sequences are SGHDT and YYEEEE. As DNA, the CDR3 is TGTGCCAGCAGCTTCAACAGGGGGAGCGGCAGAGGTACAGATACGCAGTATTTT. This sequence encodes CASSFNRGSGRGTDTQYF.

The chain couples TRBV7-9 to TRBJ1-2, with 7 bases identical to TRBD1. Germline CDR1 is SEHNR and CDR2 is FQNEAQ (reference sequence). The junction had 7 bases not matched to a gene; V was cut back by 1 base and J by 5 bases. The CDR3 is 15 residues long. The CDR3 DNA sequence: TGTGCCAGCAGCTTAGTAACTGGACAGGCTTATGGCTACACCTTC. This gives the protein CASSLVTGQAYGYTF.

The chain carries TRBV4-3 and TRBJ2-3, with D possibly being TRBD2 (6 bases). The V gene's germline CDR1 is LGHNA and CDR2 YSLEER. The CDR3 extends over 16 amino acids. V was clipped by 4 bases and J by 2 bases, with 16 bases between them. Written as DNA, the CDR3 is TGCGCCAGCAGCCCTGACCTTGGGACTTTCACAGATACGCAGTATTTT. Translation: CASSPDLGTFTDTQYF.

This chain uses TRBV5-4 with TRBJ1-2, with 7 nucleotides matching TRBD1. Per germline, CDR1 SGHNT and CDR2 YYREEE (reference sequence). This CDR3 is 15 amino acids long. V shed 4 bases, J shed 1 base, and the junction held 7 bases outside the gene matches. This chain's CDR3 is CASSPTGTVNYGYTF. For the CDR3, the DNA is TGTGCCAGCAGCCCAACCGGGACAGTTAACTATGGCTACACCTTC.

The genes are TRBV5-1 and TRBJ1-3; D gene uncertain. CDR3 length: 14 amino acids. The ends were cut back, 0 bases at V and 0 bases at J, with 4 bases in the middle. CDR1 is SGHRS and CDR2 is YFSETQ in the germline V gene. The CDR3 is CASSLELSGNTIYF. CDR3 bases: TGCGCCAGCAGCTTGGAGCTCTCTGGAAACACCATATATTTT.

Only a few counts were recorded for this clone. The junction shows a germline mismatch at one end, possibly a read error. Other DNA variants within this sample encode the same CDR3. This chain connects TRBV4-1 to TRBJ2-3, with 7 bases identical to TRBD2. This CDR3 is 16 amino acids long. Per the germline V gene, CDR1 is MGHRA and CDR2 is YSYEKL. In DNA, the CDR3 is TGTGCCAGCAGCCAAGTAGGATTGAGCGGGGTAGATACGCAGTATTTT. Protein product: CASSQVGLSGVDTQYF.

This clone was seen a handful of times. The V gene is TRBV7-9, the J gene TRBJ2-7; 9 bases match TRBD2. This CDR3 is 17 amino acids long. Germline V gives CDR1 SEHNR, CDR2 FQNEAQ (reference sequence). Trimming cost V 1 base and J 4 bases; bases outside gene matches: 11. In nucleotides, the CDR3 is TGTGCCAGCAGCTTAGGGCTGTCGCGGGAGGGGGTATACGAGCAGTACTTC. This sequence encodes CASSLGLSREGVYEQYF. The variable domain in full, with the rest retrieved from reference TRBV7-9 and TRBJ2-7, is DTGVSQNPRHKITKRGQNVTFRCDPISEHNRLYWYRQTLGQGPEFLTYFQNEAQLEKSRLLSDRFSAERPKGSFSTLEIQRTEQGDSAMYLCASSLGLSREGVYEQYFGPGTRLTVT.

The chain links TRBV9 to TRBJ2-1; 7 bases map to TRBD2. V trimming: 2 bases; J trimming: 8 bases; junction bases outside the gene matches: 10. CDR3 length: 15 amino acids. In germline, CDR1 is SGDLS, CDR2 YYNGEE. The CDR3 sequence: CASSVPFLGGDEQFF. DNA for the CDR3: TGTGCCAGCAGCGTCCCCTTTCTGGGGGGGGATGAGCAGTTCTTC.

This clone was observed once. The rearrangement uses TRBV11-2 and TRBJ1-1; no clear D gene. The germline V gene has CDR1 SGHAT and CDR2 FQNNGV. The V and J ends lost 0 bases and 1 base respectively, with 3 bases between them. CDR3 length equals 13 residues. CDR3 DNA sequence: TGTGCCAGCAGCTTAGAGGCGAACACTGAAGCTTTCTTT. Translation: CASSLEANTEAFF.

This clone was observed once. The chain joins TRBV10-1 to TRBJ1-4, with a possible D match to TRBD1 (5 bases). The CDR3 consists of 13 residues. The germline gives CDR1 WNHNN, CDR2 SYGVQD (reference sequence). V lost 8 bases, J lost 7 bases, and 14 bases lay in between. The CDR3 sequence is CASSAGSGEKLFF. CDR3 DNA sequence: TGCGCCAGCTCAGCAGGGTCGGGTGAAAAACTGTTTTTT.

This chain connects TRBV19 to TRBJ2-5; 7 nucleotides line up with TRBD2. Trimming at V came to 3 bases and at J to 5 bases, leaving 6 bases not matched to a gene. The CDR3 length is 14 residues. Germline lookup yields CDR1 LNHDA and CDR2 SQIVND (reference sequence). DNA for the CDR3: TGTGCCAGTAGTATCGGGGAGGGGCCGGAGACCCAGTACTTC. Protein product: CASSIGEGPETQYF.

This chain links TRBV7-2 with TRBJ2-7, with D tentatively TRBD2 (6 bases). CDR1 is SGHTA, CDR2 FQGNSA, per germline. With 3 bases removed from V and 6 bases from J, the gap between germline ends came to 15 bases. The CDR3 runs to 14 residues. The CDR3: CASSFTSPNLEQYF. CDR3 DNA sequence: TGTGCCAGCAGCTTCACTAGCCCCAATCTCGAGCAGTACTTC.

The chain carries TRBV7-6 and TRBJ2-3; 10 bases align to TRBD2. Germline V lookup: CDR1 SGHVS, CDR2 FNYEAQ. The CDR3 covers 15 residues. V shed 2 bases, J shed 6 bases, and the junction held 5 bases outside the gene matches. The CDR3 sequence: CASSLTSGTGDTQYF. CDR3 in DNA: TGTGCCAGCAGCTTAACTAGCGGGACGGGGGATACGCAGTATTTT.

The chain joins TRBV9 to TRBJ2-2, with D perhaps TRBD2 (6 bases). The V and J ends lost 4 bases and 5 bases respectively, with 9 bases between them. CDR3 length: 13 amino acids. Germline CDR1 SGDLS, CDR2 YYNGEE. The CDR3: CASSSGVTGELFF. The CDR3 coding sequence is TGTGCCAGCAGCTCGGGGGTGACCGGGGAGCTGTTTTTT.

V usage is TRBV9 and J usage is TRBJ2-3, with TRBD1 matching over 7 bases. The CDR3 spans 15 residues. Trimming took 1 base from V and 4 from J; bases not matched to a gene: 6. Germline CDR1 is SGDLS and CDR2 is YYNGEE. CDR3 sequence reads: CASSVRDSRPDTQYF. The CDR3 DNA is TGTGCCAGCAGCGTACGGGACAGTCGGCCAGATACGCAGTATTTT.

V is TRBV6-5 and J is TRBJ1-1; 7 bases are a match to TRBD1. Germline V lookup: CDR1 MNHEY, CDR2 SVGAGI. The CDR3 runs 15 residues. V trimming: 6 bases; J trimming: 1 base; junction bases outside the gene matches: 8. This CDR3 is CASREGAGRNTEAFF. The CDR3 bases are TGTGCCAGCAGGGAGGGGGCTGGTCGGAACACTGAAGCTTTCTTT.

V and J are TRBV19 and TRBJ2-1; 7 bases line up with TRBD2. CDR3 length: 14 amino acids. Unmatched junction bases numbered 3, after V lost 4 bases and J lost 3 bases. Germline CDR1 reads LNHDA; CDR2 reads SQIVND (reference sequence). CDR3 DNA sequence: TGTGCCAGTAGTAAGCTAGCGGTCTACAATGAGCAGTTCTTC. Encoded protein: CASSKLAVYNEQFF.

The chain is built from TRBV7-6 and TRBJ2-5, with a weak D call TRBD2 (5 bases). In germline, CDR1 is SGHVS, CDR2 FNYEAQ. V lost 3 bases, J lost 7 bases, and 12 bases lay in between. This CDR3 region has 13 residues. The CDR3 DNA reads TGTGCCAGCAGCTTGGGAGCGTTTGGGACCCAGTACTTC. Translated: CASSLGAFGTQYF.

This chain connects TRBV28 to TRBJ1-1; 7 bases map to TRBD1. This CDR3 comprises 15 residues. V shed 5 bases and J 4 bases; nucleotides not matched to a gene: 10. Germline V gene data show CDR1 as MDHEN and CDR2 as SYDVKM. The CDR3, as DNA: TGTGCCAGCAGTACCATTCCAGGGGGACTCACTGAAGCTTTCTTT. It specifies CASSTIPGGLTEAFF.

This clone was detected a few times. The chain joins TRBV7-8 to TRBJ2-4, with D possibly being TRBD1 (7 bases). V was clipped by 5 bases and J by 0 bases, with 17 bases between them. The V gene's germline CDR1 is SGHVS and CDR2 FQNEAQ. The CDR3 extends over 17 amino acids. The CDR3 protein is CASSRPYRGLAKNIQYF. The DNA for the CDR3 is TGTGCCAGCAGCCGGCCCTACAGGGGACTAGCCAAAAACATTCAGTACTTC.

The rearrangement uses TRBV6-6 and TRBJ2-3; D perhaps matches TRBD2 (7 bases). Germline lookup yields CDR1 MNHNY and CDR2 SVGAGI (reference sequence). The CDR3 length is 15 residues. Trimming shortened V by 5 bases and J by 2 bases, and 14 bases separated the two germline ends. CDR3 coding DNA: TGTGCCAGCAGTCCCATGGGGGGGGCCACAGATACGCAGTATTTT. This sequence encodes CASSPMGGATDTQYF.

The chain recombines TRBV28 with TRBJ2-4, with D maybe TRBD2 (7 bases). The CDR3 is made up of 16 amino acids. Trimming pared 4 bases from V and 7 bases from J, leaving 20 bases between. Germline lookup yields CDR1 MDHEN and CDR2 SYDVKM. The chain's CDR3 is CASSSPPAGRGNIQYF. CDR3 nucleotides: TGTGCCAGCAGTTCCCCCCCAGCGGGGAGGGGGAACATTCAGTACTTC.

This sequence joins TRBV9 and TRBJ2-2; 13 bases match TRBD2. CDR1 and CDR2 (germline): SGDLS, YYNGEE. This CDR3 spans 17 amino acids. J was trimmed by 2 bases and V by 5 bases; bases with no gene match: 6. CDR3: CASSRTSGSVNTGELFF. Written as DNA, the CDR3 is TGTGCCAGCAGTCGGACTAGCGGGAGCGTAAACACCGGGGAGCTGTTTTTT.

The V call is TRBV5-8, the J call TRBJ2-7; D not certain. The CDR3 is 12 residues long. In germline, CDR1 is SGHTS, CDR2 YDEGEE. Deletions cut 0 bases from V and 6 bases from J, with 7 bases between. CDR3 bases: TGTGCCAGCAGCTTGGTGGGCACCGAGCAGTACTTC. Translated: CASSLVGTEQYF.

The V gene is TRBV25-1, the J gene TRBJ2-7; TRBD1 might be the D (6 bases). The CDR3 loop spans 14 amino acids. The V gene's germline CDR1 is MGHDK and CDR2 SYGVNS. The germline V and J ends were trimmed by 4 bases and 1 base, with 11 bases remaining between them. CDR3 DNA: TGTGCCAGCAGTGTTGACAGGTTATCCTACGAGCAGTACTTC. As protein: CASSVDRLSYEQYF.

The chain recombines TRBV19 with TRBJ2-3; D is perhaps TRBD2 (6 bases). CDR1 is LNHDA, CDR2 SQIVND, per germline (reference sequence). This CDR3 comprises 17 residues. V dropped 3 bases and J dropped 4 bases, with 20 bases sitting between them. The DNA for the CDR3 is TGTGCCAGTAGTATCGTGAGTTCGGCGGGACCCCCAGATACGCAGTATTTT. It yields the protein CASSIVSSAGPPDTQYF.